Reported below is one T cell receptor (beta chain). The protocol was immunoSEQ multiplex PCR, while the TCRdb copy is restricted to in-frame clones and leaves out a portion. The profile shows 54,000 or so clones, 82% of them singletons. This record belongs to a study of blood T cell repertoires in COVID-19. CDR3 length: 16 residues. Trimming cost V 7 bases and J 5 bases; bases outside gene matches: 10. Germline CDR1 is LNHDA and CDR2 is SQIVND (reference sequence). Sequenced input: peripheral blood. This clonotype was sampled from a man older than 75 with COVID-19, enrolled during active disease. This chain joins TRBV19 and TRBJ2-2; 10 bases match TRBD2. The CDR3 region is CASTPSGRFSTGELFF. The CDR3 bases are TGTGCCAGTACCCCTAGCGGGAGATTTAGTACCGGGGAGCTGTTTTTT.